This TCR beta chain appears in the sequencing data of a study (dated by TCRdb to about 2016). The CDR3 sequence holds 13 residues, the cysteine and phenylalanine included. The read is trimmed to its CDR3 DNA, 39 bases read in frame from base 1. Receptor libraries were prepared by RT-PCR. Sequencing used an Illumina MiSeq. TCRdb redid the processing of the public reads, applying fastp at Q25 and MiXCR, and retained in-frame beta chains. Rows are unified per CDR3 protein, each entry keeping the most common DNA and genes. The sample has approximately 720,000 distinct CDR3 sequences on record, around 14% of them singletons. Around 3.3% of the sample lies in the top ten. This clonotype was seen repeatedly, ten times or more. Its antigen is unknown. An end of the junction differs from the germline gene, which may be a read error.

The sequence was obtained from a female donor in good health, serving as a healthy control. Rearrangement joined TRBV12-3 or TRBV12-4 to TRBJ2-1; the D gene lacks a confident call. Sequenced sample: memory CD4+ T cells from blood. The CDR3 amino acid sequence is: CASTSGSWTPFLF. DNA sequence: TGTGCCAGCACCTCCGGATCCTGGACGCCCTTTCTCTTC.